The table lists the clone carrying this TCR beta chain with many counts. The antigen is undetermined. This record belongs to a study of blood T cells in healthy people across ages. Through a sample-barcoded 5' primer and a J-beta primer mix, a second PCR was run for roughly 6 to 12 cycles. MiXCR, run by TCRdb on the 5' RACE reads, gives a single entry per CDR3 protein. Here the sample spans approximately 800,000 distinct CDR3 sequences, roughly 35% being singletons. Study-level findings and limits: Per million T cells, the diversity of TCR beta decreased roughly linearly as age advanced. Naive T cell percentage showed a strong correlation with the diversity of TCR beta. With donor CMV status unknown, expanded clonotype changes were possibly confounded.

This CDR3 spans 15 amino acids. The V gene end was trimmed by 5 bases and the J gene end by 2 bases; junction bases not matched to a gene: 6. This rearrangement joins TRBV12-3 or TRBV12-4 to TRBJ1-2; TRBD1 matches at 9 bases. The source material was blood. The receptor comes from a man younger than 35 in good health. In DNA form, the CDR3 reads TGTGCCAGCAGTCCGGGACAGGGACCAAACTATGGCTACACCTTC. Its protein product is CASSPGQGPNYGYTF.